This T cell receptor beta chain came from a study of blood T cells in healthy people across ages. Then a second PCR, running roughly 7 to 12 cycles, was carried out with a sample-barcoded 5' primer and a J-beta primer mix. TCRdb used MiXCR to reprocess the 5' RACE reads, holding one entry per CDR3 protein. The repertoire includes about 680,000 distinct CDR3 sequences, roughly 49% of them detected once, and around a third sits in the top ten. Germline V lookup: CDR1 MNHNS, CDR2 SASEGT. The CDR3 is 15 residues long. Trimming left V 3 bases short and J 3 bases short, with 11 bases between. The clonotype comes from a woman aged 55-69 years in good health. The sample comprised blood. The chain employs TRBV6-1 and TRBJ2-2; D gene uncertain. The DNA of the CDR3 is TGTGCCAGCAGTGAGGGCAGTTCGGACACCGGGGAGCTGTTTTTT. Its translation: CASSEGSSDTGELFF.